The T cell receptor beta chain under discussion was sequenced for a study of OX40 agonist ivuxolimab in advanced cancers. The CDR3 contains 14 residues. Clones were sequenced by immunoSEQ multiplex PCR, and TCRdb holds only the in-frame ones, with some missing. The table has about 34,000 clones, roughly four fifths seen once; the top ten hold about a tenth. The sample was CD4+ or CD8+ T cells sorted from blood, taken in a trial of the OX40 agonist ivuxolimab. This chain uses TRBV21-1 with TRBJ2-1. TRBV21-1 is classified as a pseudogene. This receptor was obtained from an adult with an advanced solid tumor such as melanoma, head and neck, liver or kidney cancer. CDR3 protein: CASSKVPVPDEQFF. The CDR3 DNA reads TGTGCCAGCAGCAAGGTCCCCGTACCTGATGAGCAGTTCTTC.